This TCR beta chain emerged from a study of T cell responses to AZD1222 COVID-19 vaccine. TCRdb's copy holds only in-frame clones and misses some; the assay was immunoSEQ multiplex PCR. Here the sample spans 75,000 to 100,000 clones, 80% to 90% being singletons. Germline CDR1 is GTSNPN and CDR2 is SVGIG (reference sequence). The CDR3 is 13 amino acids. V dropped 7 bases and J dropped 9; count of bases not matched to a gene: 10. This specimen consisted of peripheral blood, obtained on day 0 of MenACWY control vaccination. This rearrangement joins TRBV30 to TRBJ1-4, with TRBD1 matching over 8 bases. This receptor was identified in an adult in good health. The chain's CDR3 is CASPDREEKKLFF. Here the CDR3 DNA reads TGTGCCTCCCCGGACAGGGAGGAGAAAAAACTGTTTTTT.